The present T cell receptor (beta chain) was sequenced within a study of CD4 T cells in relation to SARS-CoV-2 and coronaviruses. CD4+ T cells from unexposed donors were obtained before the COVID-19 pandemic (2011-2018). CD4+ T cells were isolated from the cells after 10 days of culture. As for this clone: Its specificity is not known.

The CDR3 is 16 amino acids. CDR1 and CDR2 from the germline V gene are MDHEN and SYDVKM. V lost 2 bases to trimming and J lost 4 bases, with 15 bases between them. The data were produced by immunoSEQ multiplex PCR, yet TCRdb's version contains in-frame clones alone and is incomplete. The sample shows some 19,000 clones, 70% to 80% of them seen only once. The sequencing input was CD4+ T cells from PBMCs, cultured in vitro. The sequence was collected from a human donor in good health. The chain carries TRBV28 and TRBJ2-1; D is perhaps TRBD2 (6 bases). The CDR3 coding sequence is TGTGCCAGCAGTTTACGGAGGGCCCCGGGATACAATGAGCAGTTCTTC. Translating gives CASSLRRAPGYNEQFF.